These 20 T cell receptor beta chains share one sample of origin, sequenced in a study of blood T cell repertoires in COVID-19. Only in-frame clones appear in the TCRdb table, and some are missing; sequencing was by immunoSEQ multiplex PCR. The sample includes around 170,000 clones, roughly 70% of them seen just once. Source material: peripheral blood. These TCRs come from a woman older than 75 with acute or convalescent COVID-19.

This clone has a handful of counts. The chain carries TRBV28 and TRBJ2-2; 8 nucleotides match TRBD1. V gave up 5 bases and J gave up 4 bases; unmatched junction bases: 12. Germline CDR1 MDHEN, CDR2 SYDVKM. This CDR3 contains 17 residues. The CDR3 here is CASSPPSGGAGTGELFF. The CDR3 DNA reads as TGTGCCAGCAGTCCCCCCTCAGGGGGCGCGGGCACCGGGGAGCTGTTTTTT.

V usage is TRBV20-1 and J usage is TRBJ2-1; the D gene is possibly TRBD2 (5 bases). Germline assignment: CDR1 DFQATT and CDR2 SNEGSKA (reference sequence). This CDR3 contains 11 residues. The V end was cut by 3 bases, the J end by 10 bases, with 10 bases between. The DNA for the CDR3 is TGCAGTGCTAGTCGGACTCACGAGCAGTTCTTC. Residues: CSASRTHEQFF.

V and J are TRBV13 and TRBJ2-1, with TRBD2 matching 9 bases. Trimming at V came to 7 bases and at J to 0 bases, leaving 13 bases not matched to a gene. This CDR3 has 18 residues. From germline, CDR1 is PRHDT and CDR2 FYEKMQ (reference sequence). CDR3 residues: CASTELGSGSSSYNEQFF. The CDR3 DNA reads TGTGCCAGCACCGAGCTGGGTAGCGGGAGTTCCTCCTACAATGAGCAGTTCTTC.

In DNA form, the CDR3 reads TGCAGCGTTACGGGACAGGGGGCTGGGGGCAATCAGCCCCAGCATTTT. Amino acid sequence: CSVTGQGAGGNQPQHF. The rearrangement joins TRBV29-1 to TRBJ1-5; TRBD1 matches at 12 bases. The V gene end was trimmed by 5 bases and the J gene end by 2 bases; junction bases not matched to a gene: 7. Germline lookup yields CDR1 SQVTM and CDR2 ANQGSEA. The CDR3 spans 16 residues.

The rearrangement links TRBV27 to TRBJ2-2; 8 nucleotides align to TRBD2. This CDR3 comprises 14 residues. Germline CDR1 MNHEY, CDR2 SMNVEV (reference sequence). Germline trimming cut 6 bases from V and 7 bases from J; bases unmatched to any gene: 7. CDR3 nucleotide sequence: TGTGCCAGCAGCCAAGCGGGAGATTACGGGGAGCTGTTTTTT. Protein: CASSQAGDYGELFF.

The rearrangement joins TRBV4-1 to TRBJ2-7; 8 nucleotides line up with TRBD2. From germline, CDR1 is MGHRA and CDR2 YSYEKL. The CDR3 consists of 14 residues. The trim removed 1 base at V and 3 bases at J, leaving 2 bases unmatched. The DNA for the CDR3 is TGCGCCAGCAGCCAAGTAGGGACTAGCTACGAGCAGTACTTC. It yields the protein CASSQVGTSYEQYF.

This clone was seen only a few times. The V call is TRBV27, the J call TRBJ1-4, with D maybe TRBD1 (6 bases). Trimming removed 3 bases from V and 8 bases from J, with 19 bases in between. The CDR3 spans 16 residues. Germline loops: CDR1 MNHEY, CDR2 SMNVEV (reference sequence). The CDR3 sequence: CASSFLSRGAREKLFF. Here the CDR3 DNA reads TGTGCCAGCAGTTTCCTATCCCGGGGGGCGAGGGAAAAACTGTTTTTT.

The genes are TRBV19 and TRBJ1-2; no reliable D call. Trimming cost V 9 bases and J 4 bases, with 15 bases left between them. From germline, CDR1 is LNHDA and CDR2 SQIVND (reference sequence). There are 13 residues in the CDR3. The CDR3 sequence: CARTQGRLYGYTF. CDR3 sequence (DNA): TGTGCCAGAACCCAAGGGAGGCTCTATGGCTACACCTTC.

CDR3 protein: CASSAAYQGGYTF. Here the CDR3 DNA reads TGTGCCAGCAGTGCGGCCTACCAGGGCGGCTACACCTTC. V usage is TRBV2 and J usage is TRBJ1-2; D perhaps matches TRBD1 (5 bases). The CDR3 spans 13 residues. Looked up from germline, CDR1 is SNHLY and CDR2 is FYNNEI. V was clipped by 4 bases and J by 8 bases, with 14 bases between them.

This clone was counted only a few times. The V and J genes are TRBV7-2 and TRBJ2-7; TRBD1 is a possible D gene (5 bases). This CDR3 comprises 12 residues. Germline CDR1 and CDR2: SGHTA and FQGNSA. V lost 1 base and J lost 9, with 10 bases in between. The CDR3 coding sequence is TGTGCCAGCAGCTTAGAGGCAGGGCGGCAGTACTTC. Translating gives CASSLEAGRQYF.

This chain uses TRBV20-1 with TRBJ2-3; the match to TRBD2 covers 9 bases. CDR1 and CDR2 (germline): DFQATT, SNEGSKA (reference sequence). With 3 bases clipped from V and 4 bases from J, the junction kept 5 bases outside the gene matches. The CDR3 loop spans 14 amino acids. The CDR3, as DNA: TGCAGTGCTAGTTCGCGGGAGGGCGCAGATACGCAGTATTTT. This translates into CSASSREGADTQYF.

The chain recombines TRBV6-2 or TRBV6-3 with TRBJ1-5; TRBD1 aligns across 9 bases. From germline, CDR1 is MNHEY and CDR2 SVGEGT. This CDR3 has 18 amino acids. V shed 4 bases and J 3 bases; nucleotides not matched to a gene: 13. The CDR3 here is CASSFGQGSLHDNQPQHF. The DNA for the CDR3 is TGTGCCAGCAGTTTCGGACAGGGGTCCTTGCATGACAATCAGCCCCAGCATTTT.

This rearrangement joins TRBV27 to TRBJ2-2, with 14 bases aligning to TRBD2. J was trimmed by 8 bases and V by 1 base; bases with no gene match: 6. In germline, CDR1 is MNHEY, CDR2 SMNVEV (reference sequence). This CDR3 has 17 residues. CDR3 sequence: CASSLWGLAGEVGELFF. The DNA for the CDR3 is TGTGCCAGCAGTTTATGGGGACTAGCGGGAGAGGTTGGGGAGCTGTTTTTT.

This clone was seen a few times. The chain has TRBV15 and TRBJ1-5; 7 bases fit TRBD1. Germline V CDR1 and CDR2: LNHNV, YYDKDF (reference sequence). After removal of 0 bases from V and 1 base from J, the junction contained 15 bases not matched to a gene. There are 20 residues in the CDR3. Here the CDR3 DNA reads TGTGCCACCAGCAGAGATACCTTGGTAGGGACAGCTAGAAGCAATCAGCCCCAGCATTTT. This codes for CATSRDTLVGTARSNQPQHF.

The J gene is TRBJ1-1, the V gene TRBV6-1; D uncertain. CDR3 length: 12 amino acids. V was pared by 3 bases and J by 6 bases, with 8 bases between. Germline V gene lookup returns CDR1 MNHNS and CDR2 SASEGT. CDR3 DNA sequence: TGTGCCAGCAGTGAGAGTTTTTCTGAAGCTTTCTTT. Translation gives CASSESFSEAFF.

This clone was found a few times. The chain joins TRBV7-9 to TRBJ2-5; 8 bases map to TRBD1. Germline V CDR1 and CDR2: SEHNR, FQNEAQ (reference sequence). The CDR3 length is 14 residues. V lost 5 bases and J lost 1; bases outside the gene matches: 3. For the CDR3, the DNA is TGTGCCAGCAGCCTTGGACAGGGCCAAGAGACCCAGTACTTC. It encodes CASSLGQGQETQYF.

The CDR3 DNA reads as TGTGCCAGCAGCCTGCGGGACTACGACCAAGAGACCCAGTACTTC. Encoded protein: CASSLRDYDQETQYF. The V call is TRBV3-1 (or the pseudogene TRBV3-2), the J call TRBJ2-5, with TRBD2 matching over 7 bases. The germline V gene has CDR1 LGHDT and CDR2 YNNKEL (reference sequence). V lost 4 bases, J lost 0 bases, and 5 bases stayed unmatched. The CDR3 consists of 15 residues.

DNA of the CDR3: TGCGCCAGCAGCTTGGCCGCGGGAGGGCCAGGGAATGAGCAGTTCTTC. Translating gives CASSLAAGGPGNEQFF. The rearrangement uses TRBV5-1 and TRBJ2-1; 9 bases map to TRBD2. CDR1 is SGHRS, CDR2 YFSETQ, per germline. CDR3 length: 16 amino acids. Trimming cost V 0 bases and J 7 bases; bases outside gene matches: 8.

The J gene is TRBJ2-3, the V gene TRBV18; maybe TRBD1 (6 bases). Germline V gene sequence: CDR1 KGHSH, CDR2 LQKENI. Trimming left V 1 base short and J 2 bases short, with 16 bases between. The CDR3 is made up of 17 amino acids. The CDR3 DNA follows: TGTGCCAGCTCACCACGGGCCGGGACAACTCCCACAGATACGCAGTATTTT. As protein: CASSPRAGTTPTDTQYF.

This chain joins TRBV24-1 and TRBJ2-5, with 7 nucleotides matching TRBD1. The CDR3 has 13 residues. Germline loops: CDR1 KGHDR, CDR2 SFDVKD. V shed 3 bases, J shed 3 bases, and the junction held 0 bases outside the gene matches. The CDR3 DNA follows: TGTGCCACCAGTGATGACAGGGAAGAGACCCAGTACTTC. Translated: CATSDDREETQYF.